The 11 T cell receptor beta chains reported below all come from one sample, sequenced in a study of identifying expanded T cells in peripheral blood. Some clones are missing from TCRdb's copy, which holds only in-frame ones; the method was immunoSEQ multiplex PCR. The table has around 100,000 clones, over 75% seen once. Sequenced sample: blood. Source of these receptors: a person aged 18-69 years in good health.

Remarks on this clone: Other DNA sequences in this sample translate to the same CDR3. This sequence joins TRBV19 and TRBJ1-2; D possibly corresponds to TRBD1 (6 bases). The length of the CDR3 is 13 residues. Per the germline V gene, CDR1 is LNHDA and CDR2 is SQIVND (reference sequence). Trimming removed 3 bases from V and 2 bases from J, with 7 bases in between. CDR3 sequence reads: CASSITGNYGYTF. DNA of the CDR3: TGTGCCAGTAGTATTACAGGGAACTATGGCTACACCTTC.

The table lists this clone with a count of one. This rearrangement joins TRBV6-4 to TRBJ1-6, with TRBD1 identical over 9 bases. With V trimmed by 6 bases and J by 7 bases, 7 bases remained unmatched. CDR1 and CDR2 (germline): MRHNA, SNTAGT. The CDR3 consists of 15 residues. CDR3 nucleotide sequence: TGTGCCAGCAGCCGCGGGACAGGGCCAAATTCACCCCTCCACTTT. As protein: CASSRGTGPNSPLHF.

V usage is TRBV7-9 and J usage is TRBJ2-7, with D unresolved. The V and J ends lost 1 base and 2 bases respectively, with 15 bases between them. The CDR3 covers 16 residues. CDR1 and CDR2 from the germline V gene are SEHNR and FQNEAQ (reference sequence). CDR3 bases: TGTGCCAGCAGCTTAGGAGGATCTCTCTCGGCCTACGAGCAGTACTTC. This codes for CASSLGGSLSAYEQYF. The full variable domain, rest sourced from reference TRBV7-9 and TRBJ2-7, is DTGVSQNPRHKITKRGQNVTFRCDPISEHNRLYWYRQTLGQGPEFLTYFQNEAQLEKSRLLSDRFSAERPKGSFSTLEIQRTEQGDSAMYLCASSLGGSLSAYEQYFGPGTRLTVT.

The V and J genes are TRBV30 and TRBJ2-7; a weak D match, TRBD1 (6 bases). Trimming took off 1 base at V and 4 bases at J, with 11 bases between the two ends. Germline CDR1 reads GTSNPN; CDR2 reads SVGIG (reference sequence). The CDR3 length is 13 residues. As DNA, the CDR3 is TGTGCCTGGAGTGGACAGGATCCTTACGAGCAGTACTTC. This gives the protein CAWSGQDPYEQYF.

This chain uses TRBV10-1 with TRBJ2-2, with TRBD1 matching 7 bases. Per germline, CDR1 WNHNN and CDR2 SYGVQD (reference sequence). The CDR3 covers 13 residues. Unmatched junction bases numbered 1, after V lost 6 bases and J lost 3 bases. This chain's CDR3 is CASSTGDTGELFF. The CDR3 bases are TGCGCCAGCAGCACAGGGGACACCGGGGAGCTGTTTTTT.

This sequence joins TRBV4-2 and TRBJ2-5, with no clear D. The ends were cut back, 0 bases at V and 2 bases at J, with 4 bases in the middle. The CDR3 extends over 13 amino acids. CDR1 and CDR2 (germline): LGHNA, YNFKEQ. CDR3 protein: CASSQDSQETQYF. The CDR3, as DNA: TGTGCCAGCAGCCAAGACAGTCAAGAGACCCAGTACTTC.

The chain is built from TRBV2 and TRBJ2-1; TRBD1 is a possible D gene (6 bases). This CDR3 comprises 13 residues. Looked up from germline, CDR1 is SNHLY and CDR2 is FYNNEI. Trimming took 6 bases from V and 5 from J, leaving 11 bases between them. CDR3 loop: CASRDRNNNEQFF. CDR3 in DNA: TGTGCCAGCAGGGACAGAAATAACAATGAGCAGTTCTTC.

This chain links TRBV18 with TRBJ2-5, with 9 bases fitting TRBD1. With 0 bases clipped from V and 4 bases from J, the junction kept 9 bases outside the gene matches. From germline, CDR1 is KGHSH and CDR2 LQKENI. This CDR3 comprises 17 residues. CDR3 nucleotides: TGTGCCAGCTCACCACCGGGGACAGGGCCACACGGAGAGACCCAGTACTTC. It encodes CASSPPGTGPHGETQYF.

The CDR3 DNA sequence: TGTGCCTGGAGTCAGGGCTTTAATGAAAAACTGTTTTTT. Translation: CAWSQGFNEKLFF. The chain uses TRBV30 and TRBJ1-4; a possible D gene is TRBD1 (5 bases). V lost 2 bases to trimming and J lost 4 bases, with 8 bases between them. The CDR3 runs to 13 residues. CDR1 is GTSNPN, CDR2 SVGIG, per germline (reference sequence).

The chain is built from TRBV5-5 and TRBJ2-1; D is unresolved. Germline V gene lookup returns CDR1 SGHKS and CDR2 YYEKEE (reference sequence). Trimming removed 3 bases from V and 0 bases from J, with 13 bases in between. The CDR3 contains 16 residues. This CDR3 reads CASSYQISSSYNEQFF. The CDR3 DNA reads as TGTGCCAGCAGCTACCAGATCTCCAGCTCCTACAATGAGCAGTTCTTC.

This clone was picked up a small number of times. Additional DNA sequences in this sample encode the identical CDR3. The chain carries TRBV5-1 and TRBJ2-7; D unclear. The CDR3 totals 11 residues. CDR1 and CDR2 from the germline V gene are SGHRS and YFSETQ. Trimming shortened V by 3 bases and J by 0 bases, and 1 base separated the two germline ends. In DNA, the CDR3 is TGCGCCAGCAGCTCCTCCTACGAGCAGTACTTC. This gives the protein CASSSSYEQYF.